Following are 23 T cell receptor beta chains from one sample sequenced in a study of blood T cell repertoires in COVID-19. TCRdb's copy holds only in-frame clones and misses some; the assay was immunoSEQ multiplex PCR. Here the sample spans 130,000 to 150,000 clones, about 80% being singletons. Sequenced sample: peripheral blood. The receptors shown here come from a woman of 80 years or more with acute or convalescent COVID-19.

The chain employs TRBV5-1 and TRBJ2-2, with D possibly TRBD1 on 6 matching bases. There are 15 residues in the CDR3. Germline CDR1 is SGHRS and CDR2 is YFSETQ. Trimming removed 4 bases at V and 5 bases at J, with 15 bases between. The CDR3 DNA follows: TGCGCCAGCAGCAGTCCTGGGCAGGGGACCGGGGAGCTGTTTTTT. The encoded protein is CASSSPGQGTGELFF. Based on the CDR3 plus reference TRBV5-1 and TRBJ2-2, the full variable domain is KAGVTQTPRYLIKTRGQQVTLSCSPISGHRSVSWYQQTPGQGLQFLFEYFSETQRNKGNFPGRFSGRQFSNSRSEMNVSTLELGDSALYLCASSSPGQGTGELFFGEGSRLTVL.

The CDR3 sequence is CASSFRQVSEAFF. The CDR3, as DNA: TGTGCCAGCAGCTTTCGACAGGTCTCTGAAGCTTTCTTT. V is TRBV7-2 and J is TRBJ1-1, with TRBD1 as a possible D gene (6 bases). Germline CDR1 SGHTA, CDR2 FQGNSA. Trimming took 3 bases from V and 6 from J, leaving 11 bases between them. This CDR3 spans 13 amino acids.

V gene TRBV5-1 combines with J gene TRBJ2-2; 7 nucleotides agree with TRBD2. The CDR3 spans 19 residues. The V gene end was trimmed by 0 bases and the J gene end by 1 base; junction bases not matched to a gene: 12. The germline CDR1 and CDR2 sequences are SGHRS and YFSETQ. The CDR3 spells CASSLGLGTIVRNTGELFF. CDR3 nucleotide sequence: TGCGCCAGCAGCTTGGGGTTGGGGACTATCGTTCGGAACACCGGGGAGCTGTTTTTT.

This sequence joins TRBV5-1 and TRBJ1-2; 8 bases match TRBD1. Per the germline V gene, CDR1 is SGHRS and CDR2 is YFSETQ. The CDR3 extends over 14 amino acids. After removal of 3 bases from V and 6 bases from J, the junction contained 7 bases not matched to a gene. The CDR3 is CASSSDRGGNGYTF. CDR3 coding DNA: TGCGCCAGCAGCTCAGACAGGGGAGGGAATGGCTACACCTTC.

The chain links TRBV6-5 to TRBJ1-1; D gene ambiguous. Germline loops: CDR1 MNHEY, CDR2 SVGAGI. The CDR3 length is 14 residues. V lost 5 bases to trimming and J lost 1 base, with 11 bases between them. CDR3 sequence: CASSTAGRNTEAFF. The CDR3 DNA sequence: TGTGCCAGCAGTACCGCGGGCAGGAACACTGAAGCTTTCTTT.

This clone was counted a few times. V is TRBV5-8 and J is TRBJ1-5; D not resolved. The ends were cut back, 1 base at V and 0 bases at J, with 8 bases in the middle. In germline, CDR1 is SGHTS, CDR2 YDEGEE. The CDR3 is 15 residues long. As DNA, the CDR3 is TGTGCCAGCAGCTTGCCGGAGTATAGCAATCAGCCCCAGCATTTT. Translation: CASSLPEYSNQPQHF.

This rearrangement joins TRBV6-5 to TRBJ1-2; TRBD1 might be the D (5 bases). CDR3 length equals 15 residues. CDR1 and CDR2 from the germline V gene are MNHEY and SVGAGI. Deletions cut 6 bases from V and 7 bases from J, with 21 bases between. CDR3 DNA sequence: TGTGCCAGCAGGAGCCCGAGGGCAGGGACTTCTGGCTACACCTTC. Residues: CASRSPRAGTSGYTF.

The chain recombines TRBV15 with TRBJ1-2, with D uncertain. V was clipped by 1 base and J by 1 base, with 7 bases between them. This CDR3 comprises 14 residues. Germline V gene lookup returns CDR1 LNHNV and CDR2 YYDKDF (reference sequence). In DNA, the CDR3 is TGTGCCACCAGCAGAGCTTTCAGTAACTATGGCTACACCTTC. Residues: CATSRAFSNYGYTF.

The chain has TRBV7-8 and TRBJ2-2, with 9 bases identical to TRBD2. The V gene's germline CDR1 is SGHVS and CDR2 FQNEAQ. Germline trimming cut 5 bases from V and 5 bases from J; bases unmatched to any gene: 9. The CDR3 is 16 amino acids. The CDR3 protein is CASSQRLAERTGELFF. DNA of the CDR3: TGTGCCAGCAGCCAGAGACTAGCGGAGAGGACCGGGGAGCTGTTTTTT.

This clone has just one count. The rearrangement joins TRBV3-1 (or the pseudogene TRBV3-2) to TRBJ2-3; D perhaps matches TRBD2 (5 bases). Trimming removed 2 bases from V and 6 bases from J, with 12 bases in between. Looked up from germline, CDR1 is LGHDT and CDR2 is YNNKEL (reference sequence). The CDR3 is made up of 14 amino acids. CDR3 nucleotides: TGTGCCAGCAGCCAATTTATCGGGGTCGATACGCAGTATTTT. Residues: CASSQFIGVDTQYF.

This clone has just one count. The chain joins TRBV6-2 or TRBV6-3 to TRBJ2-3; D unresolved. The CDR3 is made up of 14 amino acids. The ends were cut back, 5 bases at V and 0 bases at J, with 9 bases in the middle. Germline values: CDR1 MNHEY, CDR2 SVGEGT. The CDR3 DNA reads TGTGCCAGCAGTGTCTTCTCTAGCACAGATACGCAGTATTTT. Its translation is CASSVFSSTDTQYF.

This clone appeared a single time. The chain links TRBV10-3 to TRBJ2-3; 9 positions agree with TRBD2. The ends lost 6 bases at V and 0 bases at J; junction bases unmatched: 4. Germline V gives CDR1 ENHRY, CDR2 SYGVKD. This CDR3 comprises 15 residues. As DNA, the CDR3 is TGTGCCATCAGATTAGCGGGGGAAAGCACAGATACGCAGTATTTT. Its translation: CAIRLAGESTDTQYF.

The CDR3 region is CASSQDRTKSGELFF. Written as DNA, the CDR3 is TGTGCCAGCAGCCAAGACAGGACAAAATCCGGGGAGCTGTTTTTT. The chain employs TRBV4-2 and TRBJ2-2; D may be TRBD1 (5 bases). V dropped 0 bases and J dropped 6 bases, with 11 bases sitting between them. The CDR3 runs 15 residues. CDR1 and CDR2 (germline): LGHNA, YNFKEQ.

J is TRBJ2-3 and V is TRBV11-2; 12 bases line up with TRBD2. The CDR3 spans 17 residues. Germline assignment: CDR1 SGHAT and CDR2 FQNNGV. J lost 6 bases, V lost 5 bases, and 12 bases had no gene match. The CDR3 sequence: CASSRLGLAGGPDTQYF. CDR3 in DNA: TGTGCCAGCAGCCGACTTGGTCTAGCGGGGGGGCCGGATACGCAGTATTTT.

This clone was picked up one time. Here the CDR3 reads CASGRTGPTGELFF. CDR3 bases: TGTGCCAGCGGGAGGACAGGGCCCACGGGGGAGCTGTTTTTT. V is TRBV2 and J is TRBJ2-2; 8 bases agree with TRBD1. Germline lookup yields CDR1 SNHLY and CDR2 FYNNEI. J gave up 8 bases and V 8 bases, and 10 bases lay outside the gene matches. The CDR3 length is 14 residues.

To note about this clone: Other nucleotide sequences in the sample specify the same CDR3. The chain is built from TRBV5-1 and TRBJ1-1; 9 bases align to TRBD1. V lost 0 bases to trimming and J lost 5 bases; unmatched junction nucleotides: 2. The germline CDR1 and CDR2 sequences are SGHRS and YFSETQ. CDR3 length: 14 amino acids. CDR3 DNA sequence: TGCGCCAGCAGCTTGGGACAGGGGGGAACTGAAGCTTTCTTT. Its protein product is CASSLGQGGTEAFF.

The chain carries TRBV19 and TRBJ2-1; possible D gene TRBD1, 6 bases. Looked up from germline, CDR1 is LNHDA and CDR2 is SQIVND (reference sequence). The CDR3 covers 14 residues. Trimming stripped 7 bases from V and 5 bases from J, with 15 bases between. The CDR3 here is CASKVGTFDNEQFF. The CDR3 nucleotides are TGTGCCAGTAAAGTCGGGACATTCGACAATGAGCAGTTCTTC.

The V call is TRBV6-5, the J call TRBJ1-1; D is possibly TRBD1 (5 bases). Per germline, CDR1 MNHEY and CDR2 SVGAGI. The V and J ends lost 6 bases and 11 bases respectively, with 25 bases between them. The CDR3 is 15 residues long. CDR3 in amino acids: CASRTRVGRRSWAFF. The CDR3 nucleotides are TGTGCCAGCAGGACCAGGGTGGGGCGACGAAGTTGGGCTTTCTTT.

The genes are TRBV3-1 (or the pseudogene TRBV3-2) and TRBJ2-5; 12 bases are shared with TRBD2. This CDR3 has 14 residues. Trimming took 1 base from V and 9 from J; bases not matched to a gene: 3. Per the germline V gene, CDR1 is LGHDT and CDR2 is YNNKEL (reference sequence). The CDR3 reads CASSQGTSGVAQYF. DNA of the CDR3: TGTGCCAGCAGCCAAGGGACTAGCGGGGTCGCCCAGTACTTC.

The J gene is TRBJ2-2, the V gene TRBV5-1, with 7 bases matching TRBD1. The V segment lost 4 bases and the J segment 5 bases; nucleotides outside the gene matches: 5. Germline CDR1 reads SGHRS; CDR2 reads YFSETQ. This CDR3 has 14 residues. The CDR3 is CASSGTAETGELFF. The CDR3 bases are TGCGCCAGCAGCGGGACAGCAGAAACCGGGGAGCTGTTTTTT. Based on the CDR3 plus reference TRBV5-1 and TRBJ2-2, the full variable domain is KAGVTQTPRYLIKTRGQQVTLSCSPISGHRSVSWYQQTPGQGLQFLFEYFSETQRNKGNFPGRFSGRQFSNSRSEMNVSTLELGDSALYLCASSGTAETGELFFGEGSRLTVL.

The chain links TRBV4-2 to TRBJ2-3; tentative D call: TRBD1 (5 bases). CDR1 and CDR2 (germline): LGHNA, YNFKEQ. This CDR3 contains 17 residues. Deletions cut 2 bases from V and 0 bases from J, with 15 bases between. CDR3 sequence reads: CASSQTLSGASTDTQYF. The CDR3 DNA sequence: TGTGCCAGCAGCCAAACCCTCAGTGGGGCGAGCACAGATACGCAGTATTTT.

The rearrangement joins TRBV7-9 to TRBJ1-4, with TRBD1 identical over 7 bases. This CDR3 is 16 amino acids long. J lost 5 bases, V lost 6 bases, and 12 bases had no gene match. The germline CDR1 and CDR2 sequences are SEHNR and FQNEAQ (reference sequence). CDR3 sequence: CASSLLTGALNEKLFF. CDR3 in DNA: TGTGCCAGCAGTCTCCTAACAGGGGCGCTCAATGAAAAACTGTTTTTT. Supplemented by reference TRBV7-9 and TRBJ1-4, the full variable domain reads DTGVSQNPRHKITKRGQNVTFRCDPISEHNRLYWYRQTLGQGPEFLTYFQNEAQLEKSRLLSDRFSAERPKGSFSTLEIQRTEQGDSAMYLCASSLLTGALNEKLFFGSGTQLSVL.

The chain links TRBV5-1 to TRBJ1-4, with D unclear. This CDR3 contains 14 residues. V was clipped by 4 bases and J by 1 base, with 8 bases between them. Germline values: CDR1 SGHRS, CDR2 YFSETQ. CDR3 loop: CASSEQLTNEKLFF. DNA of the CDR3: TGCGCCAGCAGCGAACAGCTAACTAATGAAAAACTGTTTTTT.